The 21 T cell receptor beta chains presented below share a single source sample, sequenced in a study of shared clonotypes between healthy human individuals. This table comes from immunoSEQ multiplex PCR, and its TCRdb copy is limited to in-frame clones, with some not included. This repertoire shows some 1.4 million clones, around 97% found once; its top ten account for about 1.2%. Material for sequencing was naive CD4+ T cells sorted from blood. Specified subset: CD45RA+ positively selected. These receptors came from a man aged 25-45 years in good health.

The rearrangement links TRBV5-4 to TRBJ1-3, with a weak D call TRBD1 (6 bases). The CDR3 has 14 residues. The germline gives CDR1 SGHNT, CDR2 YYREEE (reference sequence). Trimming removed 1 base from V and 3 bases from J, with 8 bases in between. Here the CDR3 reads CASSLSGVGNTIYF. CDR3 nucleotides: TGTGCCAGCAGCTTGTCAGGGGTTGGAAACACCATATATTTT.

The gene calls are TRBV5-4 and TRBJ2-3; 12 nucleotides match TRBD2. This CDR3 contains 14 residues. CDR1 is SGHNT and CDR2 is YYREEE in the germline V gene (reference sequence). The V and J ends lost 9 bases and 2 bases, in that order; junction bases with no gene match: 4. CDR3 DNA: TGTGCCACCGGGACTAGCGGGCCCACAGATACGCAGTATTTT. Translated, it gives CATGTSGPTDTQYF. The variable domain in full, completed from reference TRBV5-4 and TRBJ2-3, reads ETGVTQSPTHLIKTRGQQVTLRCSSQSGHNTVSWYQQALGQGPQFIFQYYREEENGRGNFPPRFSGLQFPNYSSELNVNALELDDSALYLCATGTSGPTDTQYFGPGTRLTVL.

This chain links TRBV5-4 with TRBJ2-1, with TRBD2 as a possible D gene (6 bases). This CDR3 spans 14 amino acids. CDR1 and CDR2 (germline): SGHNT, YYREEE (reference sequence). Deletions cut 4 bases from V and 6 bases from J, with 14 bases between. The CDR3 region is CASSPRDSSNEQFF. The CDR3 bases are TGTGCCAGCAGCCCTCGGGACTCCAGCAATGAGCAGTTCTTC.

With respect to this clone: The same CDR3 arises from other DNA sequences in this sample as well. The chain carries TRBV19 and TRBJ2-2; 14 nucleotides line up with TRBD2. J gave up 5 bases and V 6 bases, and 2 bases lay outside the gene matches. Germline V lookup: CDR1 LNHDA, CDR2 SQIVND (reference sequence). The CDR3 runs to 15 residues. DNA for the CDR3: TGTGCCAGTAGGGGACTAGCGGGAGATACCGGGGAGCTGTTTTTT. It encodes CASRGLAGDTGELFF. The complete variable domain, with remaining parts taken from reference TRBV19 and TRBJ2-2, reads DGGITQSPKYLFRKEGQNVTLSCEQNLNHDAMYWYRQDPGQGLRLIYYSQIVNDFQKGDIAEGYSVSREKKESFPLTVTSAQKNPTAFYLCASRGLAGDTGELFFGEGSRLTVL.

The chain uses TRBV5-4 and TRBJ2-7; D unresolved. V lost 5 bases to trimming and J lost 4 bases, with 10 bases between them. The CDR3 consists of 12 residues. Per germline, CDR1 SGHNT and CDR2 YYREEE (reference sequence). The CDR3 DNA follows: TGTGCCAGCAGTTCCGCACGATACGAGCAGTACTTC. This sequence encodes CASSSARYEQYF.

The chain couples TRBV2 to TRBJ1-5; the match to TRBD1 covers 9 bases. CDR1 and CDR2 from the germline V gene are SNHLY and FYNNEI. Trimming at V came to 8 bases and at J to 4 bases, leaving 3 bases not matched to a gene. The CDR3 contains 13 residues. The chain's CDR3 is CASLGQGNQPQHF. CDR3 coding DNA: TGTGCCAGCCTGGGACAGGGTAATCAGCCCCAGCATTTT.

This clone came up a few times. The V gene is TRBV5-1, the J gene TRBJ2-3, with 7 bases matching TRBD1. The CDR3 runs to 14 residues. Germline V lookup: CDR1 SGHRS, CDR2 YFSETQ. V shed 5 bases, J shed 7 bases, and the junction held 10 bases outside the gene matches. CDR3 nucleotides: TGCGCCAGCAGAGAACAGGGGCAACAATATACGCAGTATTTT. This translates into CASREQGQQYTQYF. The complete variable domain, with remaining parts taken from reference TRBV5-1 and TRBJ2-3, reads KAGVTQTPRYLIKTRGQQVTLSCSPISGHRSVSWYQQTPGQGLQFLFEYFSETQRNKGNFPGRFSGRQFSNSRSEMNVSTLELGDSALYLCASREQGQQYTQYFGPGTRLTVL.

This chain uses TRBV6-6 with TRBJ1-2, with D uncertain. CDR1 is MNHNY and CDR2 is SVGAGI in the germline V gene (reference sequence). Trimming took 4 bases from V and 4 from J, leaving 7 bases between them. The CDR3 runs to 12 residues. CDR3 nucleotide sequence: TGTGCCAGCAGTTCAGGCCCCTATGGCTACACCTTC. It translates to CASSSGPYGYTF.

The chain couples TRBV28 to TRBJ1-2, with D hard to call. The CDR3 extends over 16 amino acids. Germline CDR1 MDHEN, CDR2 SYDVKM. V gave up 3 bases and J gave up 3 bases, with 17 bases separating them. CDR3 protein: CASSFMAPRNYYGYTF. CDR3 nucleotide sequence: TGTGCCAGCAGTTTCATGGCCCCGCGGAACTACTATGGCTACACCTTC.

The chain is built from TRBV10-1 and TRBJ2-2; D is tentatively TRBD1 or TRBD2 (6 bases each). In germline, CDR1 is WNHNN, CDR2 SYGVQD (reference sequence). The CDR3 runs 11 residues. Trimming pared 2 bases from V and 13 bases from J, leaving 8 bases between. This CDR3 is CASSERGRLFF. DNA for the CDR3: TGCGCCAGCAGTGAGCGGGGGCGGCTGTTTTTT.

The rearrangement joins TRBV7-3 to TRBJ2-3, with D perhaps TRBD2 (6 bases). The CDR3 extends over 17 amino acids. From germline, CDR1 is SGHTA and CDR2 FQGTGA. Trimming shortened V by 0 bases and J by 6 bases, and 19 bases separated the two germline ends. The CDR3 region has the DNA TGTGCCAGCAGCTTAACGGGGTTTGCGGGGAGCGCGGATACGCAGTATTTT. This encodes CASSLTGFAGSADTQYF.

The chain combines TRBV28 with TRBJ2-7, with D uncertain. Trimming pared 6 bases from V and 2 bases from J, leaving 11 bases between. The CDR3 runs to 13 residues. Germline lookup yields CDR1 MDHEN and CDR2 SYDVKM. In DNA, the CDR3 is TGTGCCAGCAGCCACGCCCTACCCTACGAGCAGTACTTC. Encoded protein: CASSHALPYEQYF.

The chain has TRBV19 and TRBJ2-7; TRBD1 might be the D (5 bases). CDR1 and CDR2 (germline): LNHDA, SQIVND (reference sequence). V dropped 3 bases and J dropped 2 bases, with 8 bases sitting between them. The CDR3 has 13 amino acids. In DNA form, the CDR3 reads TGTGCCAGTAGTATCAAAGGGGCCTACGAGCAGTACTTC. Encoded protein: CASSIKGAYEQYF.

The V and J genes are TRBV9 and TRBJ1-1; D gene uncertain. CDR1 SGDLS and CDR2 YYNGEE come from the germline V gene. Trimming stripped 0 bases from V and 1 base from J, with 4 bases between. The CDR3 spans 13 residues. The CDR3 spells CASSVESNTEAFF. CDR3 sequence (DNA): TGTGCCAGCAGCGTAGAGTCGAACACTGAAGCTTTCTTT.

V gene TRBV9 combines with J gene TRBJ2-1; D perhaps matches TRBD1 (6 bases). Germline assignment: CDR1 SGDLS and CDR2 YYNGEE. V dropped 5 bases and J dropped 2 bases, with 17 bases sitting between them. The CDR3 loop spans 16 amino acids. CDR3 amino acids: CASSRIGTTTYNEQFF. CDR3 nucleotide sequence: TGTGCCAGCAGTCGTATCGGGACAACTACCTACAATGAGCAGTTCTTC.

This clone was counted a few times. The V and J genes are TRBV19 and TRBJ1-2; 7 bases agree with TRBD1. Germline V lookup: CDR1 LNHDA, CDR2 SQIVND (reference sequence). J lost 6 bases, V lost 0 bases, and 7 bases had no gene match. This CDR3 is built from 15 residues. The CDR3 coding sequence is TGTGCCAGTAGTATAGATCGACAGGGTTTCGATGGCTACACCTTC. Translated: CASSIDRQGFDGYTF.

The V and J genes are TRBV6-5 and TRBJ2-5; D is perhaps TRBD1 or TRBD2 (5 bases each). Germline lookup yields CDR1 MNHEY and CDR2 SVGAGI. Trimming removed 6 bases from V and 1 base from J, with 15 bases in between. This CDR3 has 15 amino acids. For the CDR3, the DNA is TGTGCCAGCAGCTTACTAGGGGCTACCCAAGAGACCCAGTACTTC. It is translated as CASSLLGATQETQYF.

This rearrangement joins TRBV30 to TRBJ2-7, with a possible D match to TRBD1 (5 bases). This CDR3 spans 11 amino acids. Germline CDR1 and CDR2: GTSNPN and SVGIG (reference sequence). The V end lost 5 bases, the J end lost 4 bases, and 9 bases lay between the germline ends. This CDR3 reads CAWAGQYEQYF. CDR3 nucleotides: TGTGCCTGGGCCGGACAATACGAGCAGTACTTC.

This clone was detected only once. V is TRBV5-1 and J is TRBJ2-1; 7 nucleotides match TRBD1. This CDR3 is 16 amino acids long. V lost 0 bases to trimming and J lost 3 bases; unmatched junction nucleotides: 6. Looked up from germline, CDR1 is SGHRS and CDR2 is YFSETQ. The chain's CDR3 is CASSLGTGVSYNEQFF. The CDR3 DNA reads TGCGCCAGCAGCTTGGGAACAGGGGTTAGCTACAATGAGCAGTTCTTC.

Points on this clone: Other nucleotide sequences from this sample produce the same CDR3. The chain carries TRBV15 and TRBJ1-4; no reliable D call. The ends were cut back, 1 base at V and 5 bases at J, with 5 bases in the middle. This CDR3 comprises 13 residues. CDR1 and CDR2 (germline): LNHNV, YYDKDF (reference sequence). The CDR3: CATSRVPNEKLFF. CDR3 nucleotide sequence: TGTGCCACCAGCAGAGTACCGAATGAAAAACTGTTTTTT.

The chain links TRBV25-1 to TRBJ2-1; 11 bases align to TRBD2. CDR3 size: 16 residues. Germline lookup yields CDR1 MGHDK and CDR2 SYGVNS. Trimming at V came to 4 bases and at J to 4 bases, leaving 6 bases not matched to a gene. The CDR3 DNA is TGTGCCAGCAGTGGTTCGACTAGCGGGACGTACAATGAGCAGTTCTTC. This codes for CASSGSTSGTYNEQFF. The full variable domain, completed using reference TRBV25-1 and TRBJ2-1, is EADIYQTPRYLVIGTGKKITLECSQTMGHDKMYWYQQDPGMELHLIHYSYGVNSTEKGDLSSESTVSRIRTEHFPLTLESARPSHTSQYLCASSGSTSGTYNEQFFGPGTRLTVL.